Each of the 5 T cell receptor beta chains below was sequenced from the same sample in a study of CD8 T cells in Susac syndrome. After extraction with the RNeasy kit, 0.5 to 1 ug of the RNA was reverse transcribed using random hexamers. Via MiXCR, TCRdb re-called the immunoSEQ multiplex PCR reads, giving one row per CDR3 protein. The sample lists around 120,000 distinct CDR3 sequences; approximately 93% were seen once. What was sequenced was CD4+ T cells from PBMCs. The receptors shown here come from a human donor with multiple sclerosis.

The J gene is TRBJ1-1, the V gene TRBV29-1; D perhaps matches TRBD1 (6 bases). Trimming left V 7 bases short and J 1 base short, with 22 bases between. Germline CDR1 SQVTM, CDR2 ANQGSEA. The CDR3 sequence is 16 residues long. The DNA for the CDR3 is TGCAGCGCTCCTAGGGGGTCTCATACCCCGAACACTGAAGCTTTCTTT. It specifies CSAPRGSHTPNTEAFF.

The chain links TRBV5-6 to TRBJ1-2; 8 nucleotides align to TRBD1. Germline loops: CDR1 SGHDT, CDR2 YYEEEE. This CDR3 comprises 16 residues. V lost 3 bases and J lost 4; bases outside the gene matches: 11. The CDR3 reads CASSYDRRTGSYGYTF. The CDR3 DNA is TGTGCCAGCAGCTACGACCGCAGGACAGGGTCCTATGGCTACACCTTC.

This chain joins TRBV2 and TRBJ2-5, with D tentatively TRBD1 (5 bases). V gave up 2 bases and J gave up 3 bases, with 7 bases separating them. The CDR3 loop spans 13 amino acids. Germline CDR1 is SNHLY and CDR2 is FYNNEI. The CDR3, as DNA: TGTGCCAGCAGTGAAATAGGGGAAGAGACCCAGTACTTC. Protein sequence: CASSEIGEETQYF.

The rearrangement uses TRBV11-3 and TRBJ1-4; D ambiguous. V was pared by 3 bases and J by 8 bases, with 10 bases between. Germline CDR1 reads SGHNT; CDR2 reads YENEEA. This CDR3 has 13 amino acids. The CDR3 sequence: CASSFMDAEKLFF. For the CDR3, the DNA is TGTGCCAGCAGCTTTATGGATGCCGAAAAACTGTTTTTT.

The chain combines TRBV10-3 with TRBJ1-4; D not certain. V gave up 0 bases and J gave up 6 bases, with 8 bases separating them. This CDR3 is built from 14 residues. Germline CDR1 reads ENHRY; CDR2 reads SYGVKD. CDR3 region: CAISESTSDEKLFF. As DNA, the CDR3 is TGTGCCATCAGTGAGTCGACATCGGATGAAAAACTGTTTTTT.